This passage covers 15 T cell receptor beta chains from one sample sequenced in a study of shared clonotypes between healthy human individuals. CD8 cells classed as naive were CD45RO-negative and positively selected for CCR7, excluding terminally differentiated effector memory CD45RA+ cells. Assay: immunoSEQ multiplex PCR; the TCRdb copy retains only in-frame clones and omits some. The sample records over 2 million clones, just under 95% being singletons. Sequencing was carried out using naive CD8+ T cells sorted from blood. Receptors were obtained from a man aged 18 to 30 in good health.

The chain is built from TRBV27 and TRBJ2-7; 7 bases align to TRBD1. The CDR3 spans 16 residues. V gave up 7 bases and J gave up 2 bases; unmatched junction bases: 14. Germline V gene data show CDR1 as MNHEY and CDR2 as SMNVEV (reference sequence). The CDR3 DNA reads as TGTGCCAGCACTTATTCACAGGGGACGATTCCCTACGAGCAGTACTTC. Amino acid sequence: CASTYSQGTIPYEQYF.

This clone was observed once. This rearrangement joins TRBV25-1 to TRBJ2-3, with D perhaps matching TRBD1 (5 bases). The germline V and J ends were trimmed by 6 bases and 0 bases, with 13 bases remaining between them. Germline CDR1 reads MGHDK; CDR2 reads SYGVNS. The CDR3 runs to 15 residues. The CDR3: CASSSRADSTDTQYF. In DNA form, the CDR3 reads TGTGCCAGCAGCAGCAGGGCGGACAGCACAGATACGCAGTATTTT.

This rearrangement joins TRBV11-2 to TRBJ2-5, with 8 bases fitting TRBD1. Germline loops: CDR1 SGHAT, CDR2 FQNNGV. The CDR3 totals 14 residues. V lost 5 bases to trimming and J lost 1 base; unmatched junction nucleotides: 3. This CDR3 is CASSTDRVQETQYF. The CDR3 region has the DNA TGTGCCAGCAGCACGGACAGGGTCCAAGAGACCCAGTACTTC.

Only one count was recorded for this clone. The J gene is TRBJ2-7, the V gene TRBV27; possibly TRBD1 for D (5 bases). The V end was cut by 3 bases, the J end by 2 bases, with 11 bases between. Per the germline V gene, CDR1 is MNHEY and CDR2 is SMNVEV (reference sequence). The CDR3 is 14 amino acids. CDR3 in DNA: TGTGCCAGCAGTTTCTCAGGGAACCCCTACGAGCAGTACTTC. This encodes CASSFSGNPYEQYF.

J is TRBJ2-7 and V is TRBV4-1, with D perhaps TRBD1 or TRBD2 (5 bases each). This CDR3 has 13 amino acids. Germline V CDR1 and CDR2: MGHRA, YSYEKL. Trimming left V 4 bases short and J 7 bases short, with 14 bases between. Here the CDR3 reads CASSLGRSAEQYF. In nucleotides, the CDR3 is TGCGCCAGCAGCCTGGGACGGAGCGCGGAGCAGTACTTC.

The chain is built from TRBV27 and TRBJ2-7, with D perhaps TRBD1 (6 bases). CDR1 is MNHEY and CDR2 is SMNVEV in the germline V gene (reference sequence). V was cut by 6 bases and J by 0 bases, with 15 bases left in between. The CDR3 loop spans 15 amino acids. CDR3: CASSPGQSNSYEQYF. CDR3 DNA: TGTGCCAGCAGCCCCGGACAGAGTAACTCCTACGAGCAGTACTTC.

This chain connects TRBV10-3 to TRBJ2-1; 10 nucleotides agree with TRBD1. The junction had 4 bases not matched to a gene; V was cut back by 11 bases and J by 3 bases. The germline V gene encodes CDR1 ENHRY and CDR2 SYGVKD. This CDR3 contains 13 residues. This chain's CDR3 is CAGGTGDYNEQFF. The CDR3, as DNA: TGTGCCGGCGGGACAGGGGACTACAATGAGCAGTTCTTC.

V usage is TRBV29-1 and J usage is TRBJ1-1; 7 bases align to TRBD1. Germline trimming cut 8 bases from V and 1 base from J; bases unmatched to any gene: 10. The CDR3 is 14 amino acids. The germline CDR1 and CDR2 sequences are SQVTM and ANQGSEA. CDR3 DNA sequence: TGCAGCTCAGGGGGTTTGGACAGGAACACTGAAGCTTTCTTT. Translated: CSSGGLDRNTEAFF.

This clone was counted a single time. This chain joins TRBV6-5 and TRBJ1-1; possibly TRBD1 for D (5 bases). The germline CDR1 and CDR2 sequences are MNHEY and SVGAGI. V was trimmed by 6 bases and J by 1 base, leaving 12 bases between them. This CDR3 region has 14 residues. CDR3 coding DNA: TGTGCCAGCAGCCCCCTGAGGGGGAACACTGAAGCTTTCTTT. Translation gives CASSPLRGNTEAFF.

The V gene is TRBV15, the J gene TRBJ1-4; no clear D. Germline CDR1 and CDR2: LNHNV and YYDKDF (reference sequence). V shed 3 bases and J shed 5 bases, with 7 bases lying between them. The CDR3 spans 13 residues. CDR3 protein: CATSSQRNEKLFF. The CDR3 DNA sequence: TGTGCCACCAGCAGTCAGAGGAATGAAAAACTGTTTTTT. Drawing the rest from reference TRBV15 and TRBJ1-4, the complete variable domain is DAMVIQNPRYQVTQFGKPVTLSCSQTLNHNVMYWYQQKSSQAPKLLFHYYDKDFNNEADTPDNFQSRRPNTSFCFLDIRSPGLGDTAMYLCATSSQRNEKLFFGSGTQLSVL.

The gene calls are TRBV19 and TRBJ1-5, with 10 positions matching TRBD1. The CDR3 has 16 residues. V lost 5 bases, J lost 3 bases, and 7 bases stayed unmatched. Germline lookup yields CDR1 LNHDA and CDR2 SQIVND (reference sequence). The CDR3 region has the DNA TGTGCCAGTAGTGTAGGACAGGGGGTTATCAATCAGCCCCAGCATTTT. Translation gives CASSVGQGVINQPQHF.

The genes are TRBV9 and TRBJ2-5; D possibly corresponds to TRBD1 (6 bases). Trimming left V 3 bases short and J 5 bases short, with 23 bases between. The CDR3 runs 17 residues. Germline CDR1 and CDR2: SGDLS and YYNGEE. CDR3 region: CASSATFEQGSSETQYF. In DNA, the CDR3 is TGTGCCAGCAGCGCTACCTTCGAGCAGGGGTCGTCGGAGACCCAGTACTTC. The full variable domain, rest sourced from reference TRBV9 and TRBJ2-5, is DSGVTQTPKHLITATGQRVTLRCSPRSGDLSVYWYQQSLDQGLQFLIQYYNGEERAKGNILERFSAQQFPDLHSELNLSSLELGDSALYFCASSATFEQGSSETQYFGPGTRLLVL.

This clone was observed once. This chain connects TRBV5-1 to TRBJ1-1; D call uncertain. Between the trimmed V and J ends, which lost 2 bases and 4 bases, there was a span of 12 bases. Per germline, CDR1 SGHRS and CDR2 YFSETQ. CDR3 length: 14 amino acids. CDR3 sequence: CASSLTQVLTEAFF. DNA of the CDR3: TGCGCCAGCAGCTTAACCCAGGTACTCACTGAAGCTTTCTTT.

The chain links TRBV9 to TRBJ2-7, with 12 bases that match TRBD2. The CDR3 consists of 14 residues. CDR1 and CDR2 (germline): SGDLS, YYNGEE. V gave up 4 bases and J gave up 5 bases; unmatched junction bases: 4. The CDR3 here is CASSTSGRNHEQYF. The CDR3 region has the DNA TGTGCCAGCAGCACTAGCGGGAGGAACCACGAGCAGTACTTC.

A note on this clone: The sample contains more than one DNA sequence encoding this CDR3. The chain is built from TRBV7-9 and TRBJ2-2; either TRBD1 or TRBD2 may fit D (5 bases each). The CDR3 has 14 residues. V gave up 1 base and J gave up 5 bases, with 8 bases separating them. CDR1 is SEHNR, CDR2 FQNEAQ, per germline (reference sequence). In DNA, the CDR3 is TGTGCCAGCAGCTTAGGAGGGGAAACCGGGGAGCTGTTTTTT. This translates into CASSLGGETGELFF.